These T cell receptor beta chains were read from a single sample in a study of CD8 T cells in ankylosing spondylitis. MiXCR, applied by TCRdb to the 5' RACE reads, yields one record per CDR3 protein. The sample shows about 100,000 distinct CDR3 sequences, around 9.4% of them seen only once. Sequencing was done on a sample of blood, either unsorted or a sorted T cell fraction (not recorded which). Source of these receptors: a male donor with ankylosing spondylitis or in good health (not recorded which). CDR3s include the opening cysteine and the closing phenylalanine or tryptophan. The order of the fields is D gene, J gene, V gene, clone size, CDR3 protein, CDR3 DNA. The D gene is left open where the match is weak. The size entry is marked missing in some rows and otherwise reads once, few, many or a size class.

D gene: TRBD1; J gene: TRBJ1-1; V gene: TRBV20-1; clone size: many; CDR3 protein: CSAYPGGARNTEAFF; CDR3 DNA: TGCAGTGCTTACCCAGGGGGCGCACGGAACACTGAAGCTTTCTTT
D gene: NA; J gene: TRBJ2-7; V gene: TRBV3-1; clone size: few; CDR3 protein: CASSHSGVIYEQYF; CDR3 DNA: TGTGCCAGCAGCCACTCCGGGGTGATCTACGAGCAGTACTTC
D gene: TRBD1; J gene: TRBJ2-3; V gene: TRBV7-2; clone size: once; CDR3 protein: CASSPDRGRDTDTQYF; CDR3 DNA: TGTGCCAGCAGCCCGGACAGGGGGCGGGACACAGATACGCAGTATTTT
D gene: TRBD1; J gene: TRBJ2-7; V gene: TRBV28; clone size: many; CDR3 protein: CASSYRYSGTGSYEQYF; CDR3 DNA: TGTGCCAGCAGTTACCGATATTCCGGGACAGGGTCCTACGAGCAGTACTTC
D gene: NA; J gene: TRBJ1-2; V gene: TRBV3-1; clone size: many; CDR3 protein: CASSQGTASSGYTF; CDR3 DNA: TGTGCCAGCAGCCAAGGGACAGCCTCCTCTGGCTACACCTTC
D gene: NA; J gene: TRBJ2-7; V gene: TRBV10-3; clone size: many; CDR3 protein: CAISESWYEQYF; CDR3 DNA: TGTGCCATCAGTGAGTCGTGGTACGAGCAGTACTTC
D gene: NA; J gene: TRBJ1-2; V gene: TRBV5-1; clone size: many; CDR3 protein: CASRVTSDSNYGYTF; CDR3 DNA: TGCGCCAGCAGGGTGACTTCGGACAGCAACTATGGCTACACCTTC
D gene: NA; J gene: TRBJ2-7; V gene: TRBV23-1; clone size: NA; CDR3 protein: CASGHNEGEVAYEQYF; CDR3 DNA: TGCGCCAGCGGACACAACGAAGGGGAAGTGGCCTACGAGCAGTACTTC
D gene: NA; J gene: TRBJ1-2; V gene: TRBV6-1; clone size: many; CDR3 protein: CASRGQLPKDGYTF; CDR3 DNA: TGTGCCAGCAGAGGACAGCTGCCGAAGGATGGCTACACCTTC
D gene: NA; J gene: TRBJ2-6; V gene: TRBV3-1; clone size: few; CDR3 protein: CASSQRRAGANVLTF; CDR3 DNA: TGTGCCAGCAGCCAGCGGCGGGCTGGGGCCAACGTCCTGACTTTC
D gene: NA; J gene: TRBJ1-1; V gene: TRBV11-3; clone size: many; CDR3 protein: CASSLDPNTEAFF; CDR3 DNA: TGTGCCAGCAGCCTAGACCCGAACACTGAAGCTTTCTTT
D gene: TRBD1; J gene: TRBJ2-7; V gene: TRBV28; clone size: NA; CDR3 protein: CASSSGTGVSHSSYEQYF; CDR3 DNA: TGTGCCAGCAGTTCAGGGACAGGGGTCTCACACAGCTCCTACGAGCAGTACTTC
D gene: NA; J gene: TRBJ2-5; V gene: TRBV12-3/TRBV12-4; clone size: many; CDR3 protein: CASRTVKQTQYF; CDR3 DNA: TGTGCCAGCAGGACCGTAAAACAGACCCAGTACTTC
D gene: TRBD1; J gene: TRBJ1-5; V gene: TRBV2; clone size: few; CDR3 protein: CASSGDRVRNQPQHF; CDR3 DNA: TGTGCCAGCAGTGGGGACAGGGTCCGCAATCAGCCCCAGCATTTT
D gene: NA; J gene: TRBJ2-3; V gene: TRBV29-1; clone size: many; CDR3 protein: CSVALQGTDTQYF; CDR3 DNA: TGCAGCGTTGCTCTCCAGGGCACAGATACGCAGTATTTT
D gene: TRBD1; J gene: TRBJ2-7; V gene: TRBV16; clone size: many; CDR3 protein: CASSQSQGAHEQYF; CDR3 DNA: TGTGCCAGCAGCCAATCGCAGGGGGCCCACGAGCAGTACTTC
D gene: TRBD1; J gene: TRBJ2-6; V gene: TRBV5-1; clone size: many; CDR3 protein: CASSTFGRGQSGANVLTF; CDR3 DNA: TGCGCCAGCAGTACCTTTGGCAGGGGGCAATCTGGGGCCAACGTCCTGACTTTC
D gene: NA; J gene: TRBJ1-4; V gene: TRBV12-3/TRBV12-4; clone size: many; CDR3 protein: CASSLAGGSSGKLFF; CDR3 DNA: TGTGCCAGCAGTTTAGCTGGCGGCTCCTCGGGGAAACTGTTTTTT
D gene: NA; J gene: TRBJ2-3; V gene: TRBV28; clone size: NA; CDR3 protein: CASKDSRTDTQYF; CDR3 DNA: TGTGCCAGCAAGGACAGTCGCACAGATACGCAGTATTTT
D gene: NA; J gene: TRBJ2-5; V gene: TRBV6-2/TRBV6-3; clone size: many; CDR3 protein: CASRTVRRETQYF; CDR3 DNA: NA
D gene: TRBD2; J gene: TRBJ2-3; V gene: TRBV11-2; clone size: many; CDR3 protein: CASSFKGTSGWTPYTDTQYF; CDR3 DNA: TGTGCCAGCAGCTTCAAGGGGACTAGCGGATGGACCCCTTACACAGATACGCAGTATTTT
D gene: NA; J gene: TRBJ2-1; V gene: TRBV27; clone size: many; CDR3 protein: CASSPGRFGNEQFF; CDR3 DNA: TGTGCCAGCTCCCCCGGTCGATTCGGAAATGAGCAGTTCTTC
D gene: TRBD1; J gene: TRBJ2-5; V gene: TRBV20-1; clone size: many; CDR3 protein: CSAWTGIEETQYF; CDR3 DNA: TGCAGTGCTTGGACAGGGATTGAAGAGACCCAGTACTTC
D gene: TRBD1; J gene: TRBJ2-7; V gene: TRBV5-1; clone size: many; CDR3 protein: CASSLDYGQVYEQYF; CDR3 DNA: TGCGCCAGCAGCTTGGATTACGGACAGGTCTACGAGCAGTACTTC
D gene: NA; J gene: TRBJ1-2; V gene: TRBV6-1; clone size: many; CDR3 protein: CASTDSLGDYGYTF; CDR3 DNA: TGTGCCAGCACCGACTCCCTCGGGGACTATGGCTACACCTTC
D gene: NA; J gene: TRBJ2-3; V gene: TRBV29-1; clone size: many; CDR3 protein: CSVERGWPSPSTDTQYF; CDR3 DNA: TGCAGCGTTGAAAGGGGATGGCCCTCGCCTAGCACAGATACGCAGTATTTT
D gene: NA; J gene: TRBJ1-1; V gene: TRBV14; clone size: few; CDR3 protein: CASSPRLDTEAFF; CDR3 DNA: TGTGCCAGCAGCCCTCGGCTGGACACTGAAGCTTTCTTT
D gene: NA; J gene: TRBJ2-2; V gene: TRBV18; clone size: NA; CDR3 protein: CASSSAQNTGELFF; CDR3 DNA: TGTGCCAGCTCCTCCGCCCAGAACACCGGGGAGCTGTTTTTT
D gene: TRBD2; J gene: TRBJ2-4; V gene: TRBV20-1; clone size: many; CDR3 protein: CSASSSGLAQGIQYF; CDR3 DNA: TGCAGTGCTAGTAGCTCAGGACTAGCGCAGGGCATTCAGTACTTC
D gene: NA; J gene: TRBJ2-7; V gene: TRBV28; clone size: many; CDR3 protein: CASTSQAPYEQYF; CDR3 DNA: TGTGCCAGCACGTCCCAGGCCCCCTACGAGCAGTACTTC
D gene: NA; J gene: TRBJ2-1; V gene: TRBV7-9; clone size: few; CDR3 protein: CASSLVGSRGYNEQFF; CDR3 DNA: TGTGCCAGCAGCTTAGTTGGGAGCCGAGGCTACAATGAGCAGTTCTTC
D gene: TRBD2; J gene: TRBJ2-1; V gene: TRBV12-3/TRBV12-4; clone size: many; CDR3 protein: CASSSTSGESLYYNEQFF; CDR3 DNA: TGTGCCAGCAGTTCGACTAGCGGGGAATCCCTCTACTACAATGAGCAGTTCTTC
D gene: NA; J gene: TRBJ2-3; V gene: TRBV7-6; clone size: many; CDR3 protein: CASSLGDRSTDTQYF; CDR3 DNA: TGTGCCAGCAGCTTAGGAGACAGGAGCACAGATACGCAGTATTTT
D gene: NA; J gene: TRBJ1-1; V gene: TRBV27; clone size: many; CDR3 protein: CASSFVGVTEAFF; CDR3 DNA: TGTGCCAGCAGTTTCGTGGGGGTCACTGAAGCTTTCTTT
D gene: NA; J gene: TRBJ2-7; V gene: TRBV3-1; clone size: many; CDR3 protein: CASSQDQGFGEQYF; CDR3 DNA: TGTGCCAGCAGCCAAGATCAGGGATTCGGCGAGCAGTACTTC
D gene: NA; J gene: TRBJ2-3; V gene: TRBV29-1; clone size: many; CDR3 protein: CSACIGRGSTDTQYF; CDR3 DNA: TGCAGCGCATGCATCGGGCGGGGAAGCACAGATACGCAGTATTTT
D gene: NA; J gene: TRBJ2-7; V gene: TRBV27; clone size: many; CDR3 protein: CASSRLGGLYEQYF; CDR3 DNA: TGTGCCAGCAGCCGCCTTGGGGGCCTCTACGAGCAGTACTTC
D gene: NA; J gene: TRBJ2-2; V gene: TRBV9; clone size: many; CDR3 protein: CASSVQGTGELFF; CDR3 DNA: TGTGCCAGCAGCGTCCAGGGTACCGGGGAGCTGTTTTTT
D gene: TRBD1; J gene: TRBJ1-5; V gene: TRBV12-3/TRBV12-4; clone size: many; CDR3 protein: CASSLSQGAQPQHF; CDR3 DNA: TGTGCCAGCAGTTTAAGTCAGGGGGCTCAGCCCCAGCATTTT
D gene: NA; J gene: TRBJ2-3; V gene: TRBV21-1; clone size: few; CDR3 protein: CASSIRPGEGSDTQYF; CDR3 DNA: TGTGCCAGCAGCATCCGGCCGGGAGAGGGTTCAGATACGCAGTATTTT
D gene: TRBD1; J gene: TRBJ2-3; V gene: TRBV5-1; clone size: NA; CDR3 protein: CASSLDHRGKADTQYF; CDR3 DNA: TGCGCCAGCAGCCTTGATCACAGGGGGAAAGCAGATACGCAGTATTTT
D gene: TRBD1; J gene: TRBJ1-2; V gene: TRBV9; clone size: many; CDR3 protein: CASSVRTGANYGYTF; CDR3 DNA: TGTGCCAGCAGCGTCCGGACAGGCGCTAACTATGGCTACACCTTC
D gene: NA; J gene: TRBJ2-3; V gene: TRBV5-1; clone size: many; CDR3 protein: CASSTRQNTQYF; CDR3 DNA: TGCGCCAGCAGCACTAGGCAGAATACGCAGTATTTT
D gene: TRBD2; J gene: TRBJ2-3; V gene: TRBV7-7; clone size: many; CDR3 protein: CASSLSGGGSTDTQYF; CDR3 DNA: TGTGCTAGCAGCTTATCAGGCGGGGGAAGCACAGATACGCAGTATTTT
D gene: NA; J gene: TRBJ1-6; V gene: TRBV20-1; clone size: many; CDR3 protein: CSARGTVLSPLHF; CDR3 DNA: TGCAGTGCTAGAGGGACAGTTCTTTCACCCCTCCACTTT
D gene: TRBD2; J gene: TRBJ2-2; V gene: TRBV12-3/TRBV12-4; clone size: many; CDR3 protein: CASSPTSGGTGELFF; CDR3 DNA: TGTGCCAGCAGCCCGACTAGCGGGGGTACCGGGGAGCTGTTTTTT
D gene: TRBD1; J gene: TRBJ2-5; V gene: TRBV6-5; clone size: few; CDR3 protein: CASSFSGQGLETQYF; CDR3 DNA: TGTGCCAGCAGTTTCTCGGGACAGGGCCTCGAGACCCAGTACTTC
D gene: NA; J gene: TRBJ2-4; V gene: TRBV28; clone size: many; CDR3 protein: CASSSSGSSRIAKNIQYF; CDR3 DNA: TGTGCCAGCAGCTCTAGTGGGAGCTCCCGCATAGCCAAAAACATTCAGTACTTC
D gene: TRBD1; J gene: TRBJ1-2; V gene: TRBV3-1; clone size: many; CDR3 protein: CASSQRTGEGRYGYTF; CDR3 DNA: TGTGCCAGCAGCCAAAGGACAGGGGAGGGTCGCTATGGCTACACCTTC
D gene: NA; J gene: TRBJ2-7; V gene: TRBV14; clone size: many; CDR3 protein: CASRLTVVEQYF; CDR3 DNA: TGTGCCAGCCGACTAACGGTGGTCGAGCAGTACTTC
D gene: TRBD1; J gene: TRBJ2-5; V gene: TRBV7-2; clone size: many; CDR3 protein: CASSLEGGRETQYF; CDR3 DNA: TGTGCCAGCAGCTTAGAAGGGGGCCGGGAGACCCAGTACTTC
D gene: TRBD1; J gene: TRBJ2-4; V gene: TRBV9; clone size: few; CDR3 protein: CASSPQGLWAKNIQYF; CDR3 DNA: TGTGCCAGCAGCCCACAGGGGTTGTGGGCCAAAAACATTCAGTACTTC
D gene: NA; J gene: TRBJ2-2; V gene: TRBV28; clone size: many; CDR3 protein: CASSITGRGTGELFF; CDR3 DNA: TGTGCCAGCAGTATCACAGGGAGAGGGACCGGGGAGCTGTTTTTT
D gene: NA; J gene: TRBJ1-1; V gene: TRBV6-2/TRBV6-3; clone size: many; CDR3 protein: CASSLGPREAFF; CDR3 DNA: TGTGCCAGCAGTTTGGGGCCTCGTGAAGCTTTCTTT
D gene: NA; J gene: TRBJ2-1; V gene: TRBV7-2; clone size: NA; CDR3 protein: CASSLAVGGHNEQFF; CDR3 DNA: TGTGCCAGCAGCTTAGCTGTGGGGGGGCACAATGAGCAGTTCTTC
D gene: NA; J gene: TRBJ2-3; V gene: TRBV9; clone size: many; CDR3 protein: CASSDVGSTDTQYF; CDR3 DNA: TGTGCCAGCAGTGACGTAGGGAGCACAGATACGCAGTATTTT
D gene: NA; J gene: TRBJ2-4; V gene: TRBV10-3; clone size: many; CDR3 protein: CAISGGDGQNIQYF; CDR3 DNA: TGTGCCATCAGCGGCGGGGACGGACAAAACATTCAGTACTTC
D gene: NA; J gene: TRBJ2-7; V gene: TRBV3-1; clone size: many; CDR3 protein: CASSQLHYEQYF; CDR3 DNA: TGTGCCAGCAGCCAACTCCACTACGAGCAGTACTTC
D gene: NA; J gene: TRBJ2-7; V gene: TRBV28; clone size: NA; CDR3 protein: CASISGSYEQYF; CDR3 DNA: TGTGCCAGCATCTCGGGGTCCTACGAGCAGTACTTC